This T cell receptor beta chain was observed in a study of T cells after yellow fever vaccination (dated by TCRdb to the late 2010s). The study in broad terms: The SMART-Seq v4 Ultra Low Input RNA kit was used to prepare libraries from fractions with low cell numbers. To follow T-cell clones before and after both primary and booster YFV17D yellow fever vaccination, bulk TCR alpha and beta repertoires underwent longitudinal sequencing. Two healthy male donors, one aged 18 to 29 and one aged 30 to 40 years, were included in the cohort. Blood was collected at multiple timepoints before and after primary and secondary immunization, and bulk PBMC replicates and cell subsets were isolated. What the study reported, not specific to this receptor: A small fraction of clonotypes appeared in both the CD4 and CD8 compartments, likely as a result of convergent recombination. After the booster, most clones that had expanded after primary vaccination were detected again (nearly 97% of CD4 and around 88% of CD8), suggesting broad maintenance of memory. Because abundant contaminating clonotypes from the bulk population could be contained in FACS-sorted repertoires, computational filtering was required. The secondary T-cell response was weaker than the primary response but faster, peaking on day 5 instead of day 15. Because the study included only a couple of donors, the extent to which the findings can be generalized is limited.

From the cysteine through the phenylalanine, the CDR3 covers 13 amino acids. The only DNA kept is the CDR3, 39 bases in frame from the first base. CDR1 and CDR2 (SNHLY, FYNNEI) derive from the germline V gene. V is clipped by 6 bases and J by 4 bases, and the sequence between their germline boundaries is 12 bases long. The treatment or condition label, read with the paper, signifies: live attenuated yellow fever vaccine strain. At each blood-draw timepoint, two biological replicates of bulk PBMCs were obtained. A standard Ficoll-Paque protocol was used to isolate PBMCs from peripheral blood. TriZol was used to extract RNA from bulk PBMCs, from CD4 and CD8 fractions, and from dextramer-positive and dextramer-negative fractions. TCR cDNA was made using 5'RACE template switching, a step that added a universal primer site and unique molecular identifiers. Priming of cDNA synthesis was performed from both the TCR alpha and TCR beta constant segments. Library amplification used two PCR steps, and the second PCR step added sample barcodes and sequencing adapters. Libraries were sequenced on Illumina HiSeq 2500 (2x100 bp) or NovaSeq (2x150 bp). The authors processed their data as follows. MIGEC was used to demultiplex reads and collapse the reads into UMI consensus sequences, and MiXCR was used for V(D)J alignment. Vaccine-responding clonotypes were identified with edgeR using replicate PBMC samples, with FDR below 0.01 and a log2 fold change above 5 up to day 15 being required. CD4 or CD8 identity was assigned to each bulk clonotype according to whether the clonotype was present at higher abundance in the sequenced CD4 repertoire or the sequenced CD8 repertoire. TCRdb reworked the public reads: Q25 trimming with fastp, MiXCR clone assembly, productive beta chains retained. Each record represents a unique CDR3 protein, reported with the most common genes and DNA among its rows. The V and J calls and clone size are TCRdb's, not the authors'. Recorded for this sample are 300,000 to 400,000 distinct CDR3 sequences; 7% to 9% of them occurred a single time. 17% of the sample goes to the ten largest clones.

This clonotype appeared a few times. Its antigen is still unknown. The input lacks base qualities; no much larger clone sits a single base away. This receptor chain uses TRBV2 and TRBJ1-1, with no confident D gene call. The sample here was PBMCs, taken about 41 days after the first yellow fever vaccination. The clonotype originates from a man aged 18 to 30 who received the YFV17D yellow fever vaccine. The sequenced DNA: TGTGCCAGCAGGACTCGGGCGGGCACTGAAGCTTTCTTT. The encoded protein is CASRTRAGTEAFF.